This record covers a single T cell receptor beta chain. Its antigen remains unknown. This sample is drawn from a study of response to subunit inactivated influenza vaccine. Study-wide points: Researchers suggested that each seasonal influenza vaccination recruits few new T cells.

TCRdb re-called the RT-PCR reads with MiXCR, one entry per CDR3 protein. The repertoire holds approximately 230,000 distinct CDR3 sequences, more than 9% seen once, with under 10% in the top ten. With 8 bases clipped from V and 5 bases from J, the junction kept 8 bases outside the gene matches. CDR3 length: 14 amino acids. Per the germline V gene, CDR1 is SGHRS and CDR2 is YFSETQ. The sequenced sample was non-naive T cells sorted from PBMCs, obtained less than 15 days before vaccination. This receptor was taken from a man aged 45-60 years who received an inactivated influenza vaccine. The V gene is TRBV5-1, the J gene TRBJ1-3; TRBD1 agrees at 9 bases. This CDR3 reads CASSDRGARNTIYF. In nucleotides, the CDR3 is TGCGCCAGTTCAGACAGGGGGGCAAGAAACACCATATATTTT.